This T cell receptor (beta chain) is drawn from a study of OX40 agonist ivuxolimab in advanced cancers. Study background: Patients treated during dose escalation were battling hepatocellular carcinoma, melanoma, renal cell or head and neck cancer.

Data came from immunoSEQ multiplex PCR; TCRdb stores just in-frame clones and leaves some out. Of around 43,000 clones listed, about 89% are singletons. CDR3 length: 13 amino acids. V shed 5 bases and J 6 bases; nucleotides not matched to a gene: 3. Germline V gives CDR1 SGHAT, CDR2 FQNNGV. Study-level results: Expansion of clones was among the lowest in partial responders at 0.1-3.0 mg/kg.

As to this clone: Its specificity is unknown.

The chain joins TRBV11-2 to TRBJ2-7; 11 bases are shared with TRBD1. Sequences were derived from CD4+ or CD8+ T cells sorted from blood, sampled in a trial of the OX40 agonist ivuxolimab. The receptor comes from an adult with an advanced solid tumor such as melanoma, head and neck, liver or kidney cancer. CDR3 bases: TGTGCCAGCAGCCCCGGGACAGGGGGCGAGCAGTACTTC. Translating gives CASSPGTGGEQYF.